Shown below are 9 T cell receptor beta chains from a single sample sequenced in a study of blood T cell repertoires in COVID-19. Using immunoSEQ multiplex PCR, the repertoire was profiled, and TCRdb retains in-frame clones only, with some absent. The sample lists over 350,000 clones; approximately 90% were seen once. The material sequenced was PBMCs or T cells enriched from blood (not recorded which). These receptors were collected from a young woman with acute COVID-19.

The gene calls are TRBV4-2 and TRBJ1-3, with a weak D call TRBD1 (5 bases). Trimming left V 0 bases short and J 7 bases short, with 19 bases between. There are 17 residues in the CDR3. Germline assignment: CDR1 LGHNA and CDR2 YNFKEQ. The CDR3 reads CASSQEVGGRGTNTIYF. CDR3 nucleotide sequence: TGTGCCAGCAGCCAAGAAGTGGGGGGAAGGGGCACTAACACCATATATTTT.

The gene calls are TRBV28 and TRBJ2-1; TRBD2 matches 10 bases. V lost 6 bases, J lost 4 bases, and 9 bases stayed unmatched. From germline, CDR1 is MDHEN and CDR2 SYDVKM. The CDR3 is made up of 16 amino acids. CDR3 amino acids: CASSPRRTSGYNEQFF. The CDR3 nucleotides read TGTGCCAGCAGCCCCCGCCGGACTAGCGGATACAATGAGCAGTTCTTC.

V usage is TRBV5-1 and J usage is TRBJ2-4, with 11 bases aligning to TRBD1. Germline CDR1 is SGHRS and CDR2 is YFSETQ. After removal of 4 bases from V and 8 bases from J, the junction contained 5 bases not matched to a gene. The CDR3 totals 14 residues. As DNA, the CDR3 is TGCGCCAGCAGCCTAGGACAGGGGGCGGACATTCAGTACTTC. Translated, it gives CASSLGQGADIQYF.

The J gene is TRBJ1-2, the V gene TRBV4-3; the match to TRBD1 covers 7 bases. CDR3 length: 15 amino acids. CDR1 is LGHNA and CDR2 is YSLEER in the germline V gene. The V gene end was trimmed by 0 bases and the J gene end by 4 bases; junction bases not matched to a gene: 5. For the CDR3, the DNA is TGCGCCAGCAGCCAAGAACAGGGGTCGCTCTATGGCTACACCTTC. Its translation is CASSQEQGSLYGYTF.

V and J are TRBV19 and TRBJ2-5; a possible D gene is TRBD2 (6 bases). The V gene's germline CDR1 is LNHDA and CDR2 SQIVND (reference sequence). The V and J ends lost 3 bases and 5 bases respectively, with 10 bases between them. This CDR3 has 13 residues. The CDR3 loop is CASSIGLMETQYF. DNA for the CDR3: TGTGCCAGTAGTATCGGACTAATGGAGACCCAGTACTTC.

Points on this clone: The same CDR3 also results from other DNA sequences found in this sample. This chain uses TRBV6-5 with TRBJ2-3; 9 positions match TRBD2. The CDR3 sequence is 14 residues long. V lost 5 bases, J lost 1 base, and 1 base stayed unmatched. Per the germline V gene, CDR1 is MNHEY and CDR2 is SVGAGI. The CDR3 bases are TGTGCCAGCAGTCCTAGCGGGGGCACAGATACGCAGTATTTT. This gives the protein CASSPSGGTDTQYF.

The chain has TRBV5-1 and TRBJ2-7; D uncertain. CDR1 is SGHRS and CDR2 is YFSETQ in the germline V gene. Trimming took 0 bases from V and 0 from J, leaving 10 bases between them. CDR3 size: 15 residues. In DNA form, the CDR3 reads TGCGCCAGCAGCTTGGACAGAGCCTACTCCTACGAGCAGTACTTC. Translation: CASSLDRAYSYEQYF. Full variable domain (missing parts from reference TRBV5-1 and TRBJ2-7): KAGVTQTPRYLIKTRGQQVTLSCSPISGHRSVSWYQQTPGQGLQFLFEYFSETQRNKGNFPGRFSGRQFSNSRSEMNVSTLELGDSALYLCASSLDRAYSYEQYFGPGTRLTVT.

The chain joins TRBV5-1 to TRBJ1-1; 7 positions match TRBD1. V was pared by 4 bases and J by 1 base, with 7 bases of the junction left unmatched. Germline CDR1 and CDR2: SGHRS and YFSETQ. This CDR3 region has 15 residues. CDR3 sequence: CASSPGQSTNTEAFF. The DNA of the CDR3 is TGCGCCAGCAGCCCGGGACAGAGCACGAACACTGAAGCTTTCTTT.

The chain couples TRBV6-2 or TRBV6-3 to TRBJ1-2; the D gene is possibly TRBD1 (5 bases). CDR3 size: 15 residues. The germline CDR1 and CDR2 sequences are MNHEY and SVGEGT. V dropped 2 bases and J dropped 2 bases, with 12 bases sitting between them. Written as DNA, the CDR3 is TGTGCCAGCAGTTACCCAGACAGACCAAACTATGGCTACACCTTC. Its translation is CASSYPDRPNYGYTF.